Following are 24 T cell receptor beta chains from one sample sequenced in a study of T-cell memory formation after mild COVID-19. Each CDR3 protein is one row after TCRdb ran MiXCR on the 5' RACE reads. The sample lists 400,000 to 500,000 distinct CDR3 sequences; more than 20% were seen once. The sequenced material came from PBMCs or a T cell subset sorted from them (not recorded which). These receptors all come from an adult woman who had mild COVID-19 (a few samples of this study predate the infection). Cell type and time point are not known.

The chain carries TRBV6-5 and TRBJ1-6, with 10 bases lining up with TRBD1. This CDR3 comprises 16 residues. Germline V lookup: CDR1 MNHEY, CDR2 SVGAGI. V lost 2 bases to trimming and J lost 9 bases; unmatched junction nucleotides: 7. As DNA, the CDR3 is TGTGCCAGCAGTTACACCCGGGACAGGGGTAGTTCACCCCTCCACTTT. It codes for CASSYTRDRGSSPLHF.

This clonotype was picked up a small number of times. The chain couples TRBV29-1 to TRBJ2-3; tentative D call: TRBD2 (6 bases). Germline V lookup: CDR1 SQVTM, CDR2 ANQGSEA. V was pared by 7 bases and J by 1 base, with 12 bases between. The CDR3 runs 13 residues. CDR3 coding DNA: TGCAGCGACGGGAGTCACGGCACAGATACGCAGTATTTT. Translated, it gives CSDGSHGTDTQYF.

This clonotype was counted only a few times. The CDR3 is CANRDREGRPGANVLTF. The CDR3 bases are TGTGCCAATCGAGACAGGGAAGGTCGTCCTGGGGCCAACGTCCTGACTTTC. The rearrangement uses TRBV18 and TRBJ2-6; 7 positions agree with TRBD1. CDR3 length: 17 residues. V was pared by 10 bases and J by 2 bases, with 14 bases of the junction left unmatched. From germline, CDR1 is KGHSH and CDR2 LQKENI.

The CDR3 coding sequence is TGTGCCATCAGGGGAATAGTAAGCTCCTACGAGCAGTACTTC. Protein sequence: CAIRGIVSSYEQYF. The rearrangement links TRBV10-3 to TRBJ2-7; unclear D gene. CDR1 ENHRY and CDR2 SYGVKD come from the germline V gene. The CDR3 spans 14 residues. V was pared by 6 bases and J by 0 bases, with 12 bases between.

This chain joins TRBV27 and TRBJ2-5; 7 bases are shared with TRBD1. The CDR3 runs 15 residues. CDR1 and CDR2 from the germline V gene are MNHEY and SMNVEV (reference sequence). The ends lost 5 bases at V and 5 bases at J; junction bases unmatched: 11. In DNA form, the CDR3 reads TGTGCCAGCAGTCACCCGGGGCAGGGGGTGGAGACCCAGTACTTC. This codes for CASSHPGQGVETQYF.

This clonotype has more than one count but fewer than ten. The V call is TRBV14, the J call TRBJ1-6; D unresolved. The V end was cut by 2 bases, the J end by 16 bases, with 12 bases between. This CDR3 is 12 amino acids long. The germline V gene has CDR1 SGHDN and CDR2 FVKESK. The CDR3 DNA is TGTGCCAGCAGCCAACCCCCAAAGGGACTCCACTTT. It codes for CASSQPPKGLHF.

This clonotype was seen a few times. This chain links TRBV7-9 with TRBJ2-2; 11 positions match TRBD1. The germline V gene encodes CDR1 SEHNR and CDR2 FQNEAQ (reference sequence). The CDR3 runs to 16 residues. Unmatched junction bases numbered 5, after V lost 5 bases and J lost 3 bases. The CDR3 region is CASSPRDRGDTGELFF. CDR3 DNA sequence: TGTGCCAGCAGCCCCCGGGACAGGGGGGACACCGGGGAGCTGTTTTTT.

The chain recombines TRBV7-3 with TRBJ1-3, with D possibly being TRBD1 (5 bases). The CDR3 length is 18 residues. CDR1 is SGHTA, CDR2 FQGTGA, per germline. The ends were cut back, 5 bases at V and 0 bases at J, with 20 bases in the middle. CDR3 nucleotides: TGTGCCAGCAGCCGAAAGAGGTGGGGGAATCTCTCTGGAAACACCATATATTTT. This sequence encodes CASSRKRWGNLSGNTIYF. The whole variable domain, filled in from reference TRBV7-3 and TRBJ1-3, reads GAGVSQTPSNKVTEKGKYVELRCDPISGHTALYWYRQSLGQGPEFLIYFQGTGAADDSGLPNDRFFAVRPEGSVSTLKIQRTERGDSAVYLCASSRKRWGNLSGNTIYFGEGSWLTVV.

The chain joins TRBV5-6 to TRBJ1-1; no firm D call. The CDR3 extends over 16 amino acids. V lost 0 bases and J lost 3, with 15 bases in between. Per the germline V gene, CDR1 is SGHDT and CDR2 is YYEEEE. CDR3: CASSLGARVGDTEAFF. CDR3 bases: TGTGCCAGCAGCTTGGGGGCCCGGGTTGGTGACACTGAAGCTTTCTTT.

CDR3 DNA sequence: TGCGCCAGCAGCCAAGAAAGAAGTTACGAGCAGTACTTC. Translating it yields CASSQERSYEQYF. The V and J genes are TRBV4-1 and TRBJ2-7; D ambiguous. The germline CDR1 and CDR2 sequences are MGHRA and YSYEKL. Trimming cost V 0 bases and J 4 bases, with 7 bases left between them. This CDR3 has 13 residues.

CDR3 protein: CSASPPFGQGASNQPQHF. The CDR3 DNA reads as TGCAGTGCTAGCCCCCCTTTTGGACAGGGGGCGAGCAATCAGCCCCAGCATTTT. This rearrangement joins TRBV20-1 to TRBJ1-5; 11 nucleotides match TRBD1. The junction had 11 bases not matched to a gene; V was cut back by 3 bases and J by 1 base. This CDR3 contains 18 residues. Germline-derived CDR1 and CDR2 are DFQATT and SNEGSKA (reference sequence).

The chain has TRBV24-1 and TRBJ2-3; possible D gene TRBD1, 5 bases. Germline V gives CDR1 KGHDR, CDR2 SFDVKD. This CDR3 comprises 15 residues. Trimming left V 9 bases short and J 4 bases short, with 19 bases between. In DNA form, the CDR3 reads TGTGCCACCCCCCTGAAGACCAGGGCAGCAGATACGCAGTATTTT. It yields the protein CATPLKTRAADTQYF.

The CDR3: CASSPQPRTGDEQYF. The CDR3 DNA is TGTGCCAGCAGTCCCCAACCCAGGACAGGGGACGAGCAGTACTTC. The chain recombines TRBV6-5 with TRBJ2-7; 9 bases align to TRBD1. Germline lookup yields CDR1 MNHEY and CDR2 SVGAGI. The CDR3 spans 15 residues. Trimming at V came to 5 bases and at J to 5 bases, leaving 10 bases not matched to a gene.

This clonotype was seen only a few times. The chain uses TRBV14 and TRBJ1-1; the match to TRBD1 covers 7 bases. The V and J ends lost 5 bases and 0 bases, in that order; junction bases with no gene match: 15. The germline gives CDR1 SGHDN, CDR2 FVKESK. There are 18 residues in the CDR3. This CDR3 is CASSSQFLNTGVNTEAFF. The CDR3 DNA is TGTGCCAGCAGCTCCCAGTTCCTCAATACAGGGGTGAACACTGAAGCTTTCTTT.

This sequence joins TRBV4-3 and TRBJ2-1; 7 bases match TRBD1. The CDR3 runs 15 residues. CDR1 and CDR2 (germline): LGHNA, YSLEER. V lost 8 bases, J lost 3 bases, and 10 bases stayed unmatched. The CDR3 reads CASAEGQEIYNEQFF. As DNA, the CDR3 is TGCGCCAGCGCTGAAGGACAGGAGATCTACAATGAGCAGTTCTTC.

The count of this clonotype is one. V is TRBV12-3 or TRBV12-4 and J is TRBJ1-1, with a weak D call TRBD1 (6 bases). V shed 3 bases and J shed 3 bases, with 14 bases lying between them. The CDR3 contains 15 residues. Written as DNA, the CDR3 is TGTGCCAGCAGTTTCTGGGGGCTGATGCACACTGAAGCTTTCTTT. Encoded protein: CASSFWGLMHTEAFF.

This chain links TRBV11-2 with TRBJ2-3, with 10 bases aligning to TRBD2. Germline CDR1 and CDR2: SGHAT and FQNNGV. The CDR3 sequence is 18 residues long. V shed 1 base and J 3 bases; nucleotides not matched to a gene: 10. The CDR3 region has the DNA TGTGCCAGCAGCTTAGGGGGGACCGGGACTAGCGCGACAGATACGCAGTATTTT. Translating it yields CASSLGGTGTSATDTQYF.

The CDR3 loop reads CASSQRVKTAGGETQYF. The CDR3 nucleotides are TGCGCCAGCAGCCAGAGGGTGAAAACGGCGGGGGGCGAGACCCAGTACTTC. The chain employs TRBV4-3 and TRBJ2-5, with 8 bases matching TRBD2. After removal of 3 bases from V and 5 bases from J, the junction contained 14 bases not matched to a gene. The CDR3 length is 17 residues. CDR1 is LGHNA, CDR2 YSLEER, per germline.

The rearrangement uses TRBV11-2 and TRBJ2-1; 7 bases match TRBD2. With V trimmed by 6 bases and J by 9 bases, 14 bases remained unmatched. This CDR3 has 15 residues. Germline V gene lookup returns CDR1 SGHAT and CDR2 FQNNGV. CDR3 coding DNA: TGTGCCAGCAGTCCCAGTCGTTGGGAGGGGATTGAGCAGTTCTTC. Translated: CASSPSRWEGIEQFF.

This clonotype was seen more than once but under ten times. The rearrangement joins TRBV5-6 to TRBJ1-2; D not resolved. From germline, CDR1 is SGHDT and CDR2 YYEEEE. V was trimmed by 2 bases and J by 9 bases, leaving 14 bases between them. The length of the CDR3 is 13 residues. The CDR3 loop is CASSFVGESSYTF. The CDR3 DNA is TGTGCCAGCAGCTTTGTCGGGGAGTCGAGCTACACCTTC.

The rearrangement links TRBV5-1 to TRBJ2-7; a possible D gene is TRBD1 (7 bases). The V end lost 4 bases, the J end lost 3 bases, and 20 bases lay between the germline ends. The CDR3 sequence is 16 residues long. CDR1 and CDR2 (germline): SGHRS, YFSETQ. In DNA, the CDR3 is TGCGCCAGCAGCCAAGGAGGGGGCATCCTAAACTACGAGCAGTACTTC. This encodes CASSQGGGILNYEQYF.

The genes are TRBV28 and TRBJ2-7, with a weak D call TRBD2 (6 bases). Trimming shortened V by 11 bases and J by 2 bases, and 22 bases separated the two germline ends. The CDR3 sequence is 15 residues long. The germline CDR1 and CDR2 sequences are MDHEN and SYDVKM. The CDR3 protein is CADDARASDTYEQYF. In nucleotides, the CDR3 is TGTGCCGACGACGCCAGGGCTAGCGACACCTACGAGCAGTACTTC.

This clonotype came up a few times. For the CDR3, the DNA is TGTGCCAGCAGTCCCTCCTACAGGGGGCTCTATAGCACTGAAGCTTTCTTT. It translates to CASSPSYRGLYSTEAFF. The rearrangement joins TRBV6-5 to TRBJ1-1, with 9 bases identical to TRBD1. The CDR3 totals 17 residues. Germline CDR1 is MNHEY and CDR2 is SVGAGI. The junction had 14 bases not matched to a gene; V was cut back by 5 bases and J by 4 bases.

The gene calls are TRBV5-4 and TRBJ2-1; D gene unclear. Germline V CDR1 and CDR2: SGHNT, YYREEE (reference sequence). The V and J ends lost 4 bases and 4 bases respectively, with 15 bases between them. The CDR3 loop spans 15 amino acids. The CDR3 reads CASSHGRGRYNEQFF. The CDR3 DNA sequence: TGTGCCAGCAGCCACGGACGCGGACGGTACAATGAGCAGTTCTTC.